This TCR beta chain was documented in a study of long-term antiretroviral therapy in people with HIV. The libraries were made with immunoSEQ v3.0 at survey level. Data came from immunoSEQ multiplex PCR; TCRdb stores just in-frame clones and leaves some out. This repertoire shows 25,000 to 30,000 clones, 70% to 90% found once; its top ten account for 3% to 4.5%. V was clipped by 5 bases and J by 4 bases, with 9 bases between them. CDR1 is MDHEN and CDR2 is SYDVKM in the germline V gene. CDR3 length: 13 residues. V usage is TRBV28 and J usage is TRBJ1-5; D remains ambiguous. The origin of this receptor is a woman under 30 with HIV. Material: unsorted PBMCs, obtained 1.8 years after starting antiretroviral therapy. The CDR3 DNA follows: TGTGCCAGCAGTGCCAAGGGAAATCAGCCCCAGCATTTT. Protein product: CASSAKGNQPQHF.